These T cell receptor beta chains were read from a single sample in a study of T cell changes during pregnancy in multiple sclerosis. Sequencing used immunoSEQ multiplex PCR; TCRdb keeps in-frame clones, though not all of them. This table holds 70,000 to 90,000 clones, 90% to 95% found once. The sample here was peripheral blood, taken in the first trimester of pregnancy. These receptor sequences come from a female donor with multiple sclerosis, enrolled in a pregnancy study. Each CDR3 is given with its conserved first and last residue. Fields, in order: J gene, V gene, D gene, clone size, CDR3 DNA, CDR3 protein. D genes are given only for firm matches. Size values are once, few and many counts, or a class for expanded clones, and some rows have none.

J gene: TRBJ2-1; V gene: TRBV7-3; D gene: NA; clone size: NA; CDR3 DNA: TGTGCCAGCAGCTCGGACTGGAACAATGAGCAGTTCTTC; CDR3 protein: CASSSDWNNEQFF
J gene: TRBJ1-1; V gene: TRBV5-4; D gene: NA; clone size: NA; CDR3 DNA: TGTGCCAGCAGCTTTCTCTCAGGGGTGGGAACTGAAGCTTTCTTT; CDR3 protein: CASSFLSGVGTEAFF
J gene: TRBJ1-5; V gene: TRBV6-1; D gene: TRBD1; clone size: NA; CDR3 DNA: TGTGCCAGCAGTGACCTACAGGGGGGGAGGCAGCCCCAGCATTTT; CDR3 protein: CASSDLQGGRQPQHF
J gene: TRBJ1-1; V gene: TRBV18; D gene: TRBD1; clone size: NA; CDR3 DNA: TGTGCCAGCTCACCCCGGGACAGGGGGTGGGGGAACACTGAAGCTTTCTTT; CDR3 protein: CASSPRDRGWGNTEAFF
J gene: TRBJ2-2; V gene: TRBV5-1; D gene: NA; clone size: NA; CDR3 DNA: TGCGCCAGCAGCTTGGCCCGAACAGTCCCCGGGGAGCTGTTTTTT; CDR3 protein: CASSLARTVPGELFF
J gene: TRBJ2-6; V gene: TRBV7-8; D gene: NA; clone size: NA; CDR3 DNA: TGTGCCAGCAGTCCGCGGTCTGGGGCCAACGTCCTGACTTTC; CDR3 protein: CASSPRSGANVLTF
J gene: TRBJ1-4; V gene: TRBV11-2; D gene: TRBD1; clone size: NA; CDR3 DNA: TGTGCCAGCAGCTTAGATCGGGGACAGGGCAATGAAAAACTGTTTTTT; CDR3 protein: CASSLDRGQGNEKLFF
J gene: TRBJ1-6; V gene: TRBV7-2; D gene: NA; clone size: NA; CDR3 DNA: TGTGCCAGCAGAGGGGACTATAATTCACCCCTCCACTTT; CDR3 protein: CASRGDYNSPLHF
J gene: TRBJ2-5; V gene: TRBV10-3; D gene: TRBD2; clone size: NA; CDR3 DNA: TGTGCCATCAGCCCCGGGGGGGATAAAGAGACCCAGTACTTC; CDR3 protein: CAISPGGDKETQYF
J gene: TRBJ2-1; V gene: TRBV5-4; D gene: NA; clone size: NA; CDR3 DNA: TGTGCCAGCAGCTCGCGGGTGGACAATGAGCAGTTCTTC; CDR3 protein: CASSSRVDNEQFF
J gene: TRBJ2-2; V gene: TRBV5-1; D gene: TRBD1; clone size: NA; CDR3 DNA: TGCGCCAGCAGCTTCAGGGGGACGAACACCGGGGAGCTGTTTTTT; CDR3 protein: CASSFRGTNTGELFF
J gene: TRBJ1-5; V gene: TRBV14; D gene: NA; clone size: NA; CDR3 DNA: TGTGCCAGCAGGCCGCAGGGCTATAGCAATCAGCCCCAGCATTTT; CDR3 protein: CASRPQGYSNQPQHF
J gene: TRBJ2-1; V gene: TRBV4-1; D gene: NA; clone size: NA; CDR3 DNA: TGCGCCAGCTCCCGAGGACCGGGAGCGGACTACAATGAGCAGTTCTTC; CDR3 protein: CASSRGPGADYNEQFF
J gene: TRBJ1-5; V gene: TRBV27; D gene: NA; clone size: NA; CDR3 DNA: TGTGCCAGCAGTTTGACAGTAGGCAATCAGCCCCAGCATTTT; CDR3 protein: CASSLTVGNQPQHF
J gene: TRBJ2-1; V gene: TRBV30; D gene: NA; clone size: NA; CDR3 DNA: TGTGCCTGGAGTGTGGGGCGGCGGGACGCGTTCTTC; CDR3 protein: CAWSVGRRDAFF
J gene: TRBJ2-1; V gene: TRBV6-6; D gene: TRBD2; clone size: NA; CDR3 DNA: TGTGCCAGCAGTTACTTACTAGCGGGTTCCTACAATGAGCAGTTCTTC; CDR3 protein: CASSYLLAGSYNEQFF
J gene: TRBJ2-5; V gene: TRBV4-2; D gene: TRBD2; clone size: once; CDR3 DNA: TGTGCCAGCAGCCCGCCACGGGGGGGGGAGACCCAGTACTTC; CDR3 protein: CASSPPRGGETQYF
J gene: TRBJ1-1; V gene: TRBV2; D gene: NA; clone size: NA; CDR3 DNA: TGTGCCAGCAGTGAGCAGGTGAACACTGAAGCTTTCTTT; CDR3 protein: CASSEQVNTEAFF
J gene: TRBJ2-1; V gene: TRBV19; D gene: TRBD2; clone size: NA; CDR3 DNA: TGTGCCAGTAACCCTAGCGGGACCCGGGATGAGCAGTTCTTC; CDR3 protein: CASNPSGTRDEQFF
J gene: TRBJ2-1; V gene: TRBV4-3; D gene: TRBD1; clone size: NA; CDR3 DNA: TGCGCCAGCAGCCGAGAGGACAGGGGGAAATACGAGCAGTTCTTC; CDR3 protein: CASSREDRGKYEQFF
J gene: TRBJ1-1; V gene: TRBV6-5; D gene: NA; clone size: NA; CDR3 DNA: TGTGCCAGCATAGGGGAGGCCTCTGTTGAAGCTTTCTTT; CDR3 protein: CASIGEASVEAFF
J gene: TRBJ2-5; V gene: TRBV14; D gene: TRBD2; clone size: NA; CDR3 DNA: TGTGCCAGCAGCGACTACGGGGGGTATGGGGAGACCCAGTACTTC; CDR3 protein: CASSDYGGYGETQYF
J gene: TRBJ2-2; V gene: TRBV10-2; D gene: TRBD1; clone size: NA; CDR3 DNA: TGCGCCAGCAGTTATTCTGCGACAGGGGGGTCCGGGGAGCTGTTTTTT; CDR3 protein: CASSYSATGGSGELFF
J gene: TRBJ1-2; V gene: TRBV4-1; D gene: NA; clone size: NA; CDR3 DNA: TGCGCCAGCAGCCAAGTCCCCCGGAGCTATGGCTACACCTTC; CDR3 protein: CASSQVPRSYGYTF
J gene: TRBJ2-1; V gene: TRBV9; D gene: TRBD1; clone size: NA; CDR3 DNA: TGTGCCAGCAGCACGGGACAGGGTGGGCAGTTCTTC; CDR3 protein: CASSTGQGGQFF
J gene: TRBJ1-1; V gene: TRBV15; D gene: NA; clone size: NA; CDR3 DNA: TGTGCCACCAGCAGAGGGGCCCCATCACTGAGTCCATTCACTGAAGCTTTCTTT; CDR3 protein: CATSRGAPSLSPFTEAFF
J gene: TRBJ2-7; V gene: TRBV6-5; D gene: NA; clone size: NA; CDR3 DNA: TGTGCCAGCAGTTCGAGATTAACCTACGAGCAGTACTTC; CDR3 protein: CASSSRLTYEQYF
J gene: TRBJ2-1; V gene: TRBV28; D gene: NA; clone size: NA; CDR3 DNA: TGTGCCAGCAGTTCCCCCGATAGTAACGATGAGCAGTTCTTC; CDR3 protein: CASSSPDSNDEQFF
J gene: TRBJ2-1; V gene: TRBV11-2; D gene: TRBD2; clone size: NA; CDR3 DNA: TGTGCCAGCAGCTTTATCCGACTAGCGGGATACAATGAGCAGTTCTTC; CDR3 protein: CASSFIRLAGYNEQFF
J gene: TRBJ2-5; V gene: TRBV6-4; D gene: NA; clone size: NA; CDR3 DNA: TGTGCCAGCAGTGAGAAGGGGGGGGGCAGCGAGACCCAGTACTTC; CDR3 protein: CASSEKGGGSETQYF
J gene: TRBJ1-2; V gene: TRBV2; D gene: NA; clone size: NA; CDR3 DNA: TGTGCCAGCAGTGTGGTATTCGGGGGGGCTGGTGGCTACACCTTC; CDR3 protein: CASSVVFGGAGGYTF
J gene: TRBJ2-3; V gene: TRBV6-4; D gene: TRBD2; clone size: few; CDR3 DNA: TGTGCCAGCAGTGGGACTAGCGGGGGCACAGATACGCAGTATTTT; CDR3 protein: CASSGTSGGTDTQYF
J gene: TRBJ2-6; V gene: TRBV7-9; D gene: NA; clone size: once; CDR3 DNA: TGTGCCAGCAGCTTCAGAGGGACTGGGGCCAACGTCCTGACTTTC; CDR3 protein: CASSFRGTGANVLTF
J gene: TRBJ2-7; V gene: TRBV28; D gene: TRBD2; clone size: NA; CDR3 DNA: TGTGCCAGCAGTTCGGGACTAGGAGCCGACTACGAGCAGTACTTC; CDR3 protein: CASSSGLGADYEQYF
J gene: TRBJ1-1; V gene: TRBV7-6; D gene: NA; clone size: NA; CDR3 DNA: TGTGCCAGCAGCGTCGACAGAAACACTGAAGCTTTCTTT; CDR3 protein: CASSVDRNTEAFF
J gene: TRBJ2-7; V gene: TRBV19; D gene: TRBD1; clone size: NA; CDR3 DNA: TGTGCCAGTAGTTCGCCGGACAGGGCAGGCGAGCAGTACTTC; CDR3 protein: CASSSPDRAGEQYF
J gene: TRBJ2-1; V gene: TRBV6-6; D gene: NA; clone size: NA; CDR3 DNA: TGTGCCAGCAGTTCAGGAATATATGAGCAGTTCTTC; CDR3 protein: CASSSGIYEQFF
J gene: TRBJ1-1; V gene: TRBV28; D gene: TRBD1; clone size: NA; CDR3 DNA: TGTGCCAGCATCACCGACAGGGGGAAGATTATGAACACTGAAGCTTTCTTT; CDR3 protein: CASITDRGKIMNTEAFF
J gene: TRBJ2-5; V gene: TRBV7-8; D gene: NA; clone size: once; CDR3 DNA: TGTGCCAGCAGCTTACTCGAGACCCAGTACTTC; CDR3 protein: CASSLLETQYF
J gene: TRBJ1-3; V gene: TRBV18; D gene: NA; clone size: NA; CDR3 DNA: TGTGCCAGCTCACCACCGGCAGCTAGGAACACCATATATTTT; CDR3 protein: CASSPPAARNTIYF
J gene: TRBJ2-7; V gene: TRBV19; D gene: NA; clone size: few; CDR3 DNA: TGTGCCAGTAGCTATGGCCCAGGTTCCTACGAGCAGTACTTC; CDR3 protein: CASSYGPGSYEQYF
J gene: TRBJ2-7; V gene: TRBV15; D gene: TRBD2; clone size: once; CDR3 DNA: TGTGCCACCAGCAGAGACGTACTAGCGGGGGGGGAGCAGTACTTC; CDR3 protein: CATSRDVLAGGEQYF
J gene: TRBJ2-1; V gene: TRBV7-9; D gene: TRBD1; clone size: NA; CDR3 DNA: TGTGCCAGCAGCTTTCCCGGACAGGGGAGGAACAATGAGCAGTTCTTC; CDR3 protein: CASSFPGQGRNNEQFF
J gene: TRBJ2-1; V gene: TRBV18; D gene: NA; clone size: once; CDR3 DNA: TGTGCCAGCTCGCCTCTTTCCTCATCAGGGAATGAGCAGTTCTTC; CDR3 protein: CASSPLSSSGNEQFF
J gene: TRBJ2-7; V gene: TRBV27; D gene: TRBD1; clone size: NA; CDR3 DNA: TGTGCCAGCAGTTTAGGACAGGCGAGCACCTACGAGCAGTACTTC; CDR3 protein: CASSLGQASTYEQYF
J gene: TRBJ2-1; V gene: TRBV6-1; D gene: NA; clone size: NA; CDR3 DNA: TGTGCCAGCGAGTTGTCCTACAATGAGCAGTTCTTC; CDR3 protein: CASELSYNEQFF
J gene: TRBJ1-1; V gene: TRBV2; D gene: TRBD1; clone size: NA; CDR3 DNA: TGTGCCAGCACGTCGACAGGGGCAATGAACACTGAAGCTTTCTTT; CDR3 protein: CASTSTGAMNTEAFF
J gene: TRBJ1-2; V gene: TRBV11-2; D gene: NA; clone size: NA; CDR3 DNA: TGTGCCAGCAGCTTCGACGGACTGTATGGCTACACCTTC; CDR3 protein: CASSFDGLYGYTF
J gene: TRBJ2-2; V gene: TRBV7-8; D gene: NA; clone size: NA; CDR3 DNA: TGTGCCAGCAGCTTAGCTCGGCGGCTTGTGTTTTTT; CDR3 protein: CASSLARRLVFF